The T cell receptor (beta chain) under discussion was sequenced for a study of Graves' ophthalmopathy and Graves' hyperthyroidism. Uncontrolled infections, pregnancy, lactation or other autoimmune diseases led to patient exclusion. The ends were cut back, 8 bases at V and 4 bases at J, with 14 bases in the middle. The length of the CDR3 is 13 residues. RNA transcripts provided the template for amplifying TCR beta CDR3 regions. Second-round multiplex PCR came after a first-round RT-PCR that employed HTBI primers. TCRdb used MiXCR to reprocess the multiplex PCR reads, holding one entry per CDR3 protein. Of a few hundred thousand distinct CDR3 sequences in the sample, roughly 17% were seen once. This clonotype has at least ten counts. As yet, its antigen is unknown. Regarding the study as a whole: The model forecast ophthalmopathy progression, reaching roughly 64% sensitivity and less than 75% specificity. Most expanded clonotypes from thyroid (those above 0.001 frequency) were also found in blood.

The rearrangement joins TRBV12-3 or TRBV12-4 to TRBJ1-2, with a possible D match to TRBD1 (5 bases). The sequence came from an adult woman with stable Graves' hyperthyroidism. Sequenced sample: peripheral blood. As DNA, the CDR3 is TGTGCCAGCCGCCCTGAGGGGCCCTATGGCTACACCTTC. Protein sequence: CASRPEGPYGYTF.